This TCR beta chain appears in the sequencing data of a study of identical twins (dated by TCRdb to about 2016). Background for the entire study: TCR alpha and beta repertoires from monozygotic twins, unrelated adults of various ages and cord blood were deep-sequenced to test whether fetal clonotypes persist. Replicate twin experiments were performed at different times using different library preparation protocols to rule out contamination. Broad study findings and their caveats: Abundant cord blood beta clonotypes had fewer insertions, young adult naive repertoires showed a similar but weaker trend, and memory repertoires showed no such trend. Compared with coincidental sharing between unrelated individuals, an excess of low generation-probability sequences was observed among out-of-frame TCR alpha sequences shared between twins. Because the same donors could not be followed over many years, conclusions were based on cross-sectional statistical analysis. Excess twin sharing in beta out-of-frame sequences was weaker because fewer shared sequences lowered the signal-to-noise ratio. Invariant T cells such as MAIT and iNKT could partly confound zero-insertion analyses, though diverse VJ usage argued against this for most clonotypes. In monozygotic twins, out-of-frame TCR alpha sharing was systematically underestimated by recombination models, although the models agreed with sharing between unrelated individuals.

This clonotype was observed at least ten times. This clone's antigen is unknown. Nothing much larger sits one base from this clone, and base qualities are not available. Only healthy Caucasian donors were included. The twin cohort consisted of three pairs of female monozygotic twins, all aged roughly 18 to 29 years. Peripheral blood mononuclear cells were used as the source from which RNA for TCR libraries was isolated. The CDR1 and CDR2 encoded by the germline V gene are SQVTM and ANQGSEA. Unmatched junction bases come to 14, with V trimmed by 0 bases and J by 2 bases. The CDR3 has 19 amino acids, counting the end cysteine and phenylalanine. Only the CDR3 DNA is retained, 57 bases long and in frame from the first base. Receptor amplification or capture employed 5' RACE. The sample was run on an Illumina HiSeq 2000. A universal primer binding site was introduced by template switching, and a unique molecular identifier was present in the final cDNA, enabling accurate counting of TCR cDNA molecules. Specific primers in the conserved constant-segment region were used to synthesize first-strand cDNA for the TCR alpha and beta chains. To control for contamination, every cDNA library carried two barcodes: a SMART-Mk sample barcode plus Illumina barcodes. Two successive PCR steps introduced TruSeq adapter sequences along with Illumina sample barcodes. The TCR alpha and beta cDNA libraries were sequenced on the Illumina HiSeq platform using custom primers. The study's own analysis went as follows. MiGEC processed the raw reads to extract unique molecular identifiers, while MiXCR was used to determine the CDR3 positions. For each individual, recombination models were inferred using an EM algorithm with the repgenHMM and IGoR tools. Shared clonotype analysis was performed with the tcR package in R, normalizing sharing by the product of cloneset sizes. To study raw recombination without the effects of thymic and clonal selection, out-of-frame nonproductive sequences were analyzed. Using fastp at Q25 and MiXCR, TCRdb reprocessed the public reads and kept productive beta chains. Merged by CDR3 protein, the rows form single entries marked with the most common genes and DNA. It is TCRdb's table, rather than the study itself, that gives the V and J calls and clone size. Counted in this sample were some 790,000 distinct CDR3 sequences; about 20% of them appeared once. The ten largest clones represent around 13% of the sample.

These data were likewise used in another study, on T cells expressing NK-cell markers. The other study reports the following: Three sorted T-cell subsets (CD3+CD56+NKG2C+, CD3+CD56+NKG2C- and CD3+CD56-NKG2C+) from roughly eight donors had their TCR beta-chain repertoires profiled. Among the eight sequenced donors, seven were HCMV-seropositive and one was HCMV-seronegative. To restrict sorting to alphabetaTCR-expressing T cells, an anti-gammadeltaTCR antibody was added in several experiments. In 5 to 7 donors, the dominant CD3+CD56+NKG2C+ clonotypes ranked among the top 10 CD8+ clonotypes, making up about 1.0-7.0% of CD8+ T cells. Those dominant clonotypes were again the most abundant among CD3+CD56-NKG2C+ cells in four donors, at about 25-65%. It remained unclear whether the expanded NKG2C-expressing T cell clones were specific for HCMV antigens. The study sequenced eight donors, all healthy volunteers chosen at random: three men and five women. A commercial ELISA kit detecting HCMV-specific IgG in serum was used to determine HCMV serostatus. For 5 or 6 donors, unsorted PBMC were also used to sequence bulk peripheral blood T-cell repertoires. Reads were demultiplexed and grouped by UMI with MIGEC, and clonotypes were assembled and quantified with MiTCR. To exclude erroneous sequences, any TCR cDNA sequence not supported by at least two reads was discarded. The tcR package was used for downstream repertoire analysis, and clonotypes were matched across fractions by CDR3 nucleotide sequence plus V segment. VDJmatch was used to annotate antigen specificity against VDJdb, with one amino acid substitution in CDR3 permitted.

The receptor was derived from a woman aged 18-35 years in good health. The chain joins TRBV29-1 to TRBJ2-5, and 11 bases in between align with TRBD2. Source material: PBMCs. This receptor carries the CDR3 CSVEDQSPSGGSLQETQYF. Read as DNA, the sequence is TGCAGCGTTGAAGATCAGTCCCCTAGCGGGGGGTCTCTACAAGAGACCCAGTACTTC.